This entry features one T cell receptor (beta chain) sequence. Its specificity is unknown. Healthy and HIV-negative, the adult donors had no recent acute infections or vaccinations. This specimen belongs to a study of shared clonotypes between healthy human individuals. Study in general: The study enrolled a couple of women and a few men aged 18 to 49.

Study-level points and caveats: Generation probabilities of non-shared clonotypes were lower (relative to those shared by all four donors). The study drew on few donors, limiting represented genetic and exposure-history diversity.

Using immunoSEQ multiplex PCR, the repertoire was profiled, and TCRdb retains in-frame clones only, with some absent. The sample comprises under 2.5 million clones, 92% of which are singletons, and 0.37% rests with the top ten. The sequence was obtained from a man between 18 and 35 years old in good health. Some clones in this sample may be carry-over from other donors' samples. The sequenced sample consisted of naive CD4+ T cells from PBMCs. The subset was: CD45RA+ positively selected.

The CDR3 here is CASSLGGTGHIDSYEQYF. The CDR3 region has the DNA TGTGCCAGCAGCTTGGGCGGGACAGGGCACATCGACTCCTACGAGCAGTACTTC. The V call is TRBV5-4, the J call TRBJ2-7; 9 positions match TRBD1. The V gene's germline CDR1 is SGHNT and CDR2 YYREEE (reference sequence). This CDR3 is built from 18 residues. The V segment lost 0 bases and the J segment 0 bases; nucleotides outside the gene matches: 10.